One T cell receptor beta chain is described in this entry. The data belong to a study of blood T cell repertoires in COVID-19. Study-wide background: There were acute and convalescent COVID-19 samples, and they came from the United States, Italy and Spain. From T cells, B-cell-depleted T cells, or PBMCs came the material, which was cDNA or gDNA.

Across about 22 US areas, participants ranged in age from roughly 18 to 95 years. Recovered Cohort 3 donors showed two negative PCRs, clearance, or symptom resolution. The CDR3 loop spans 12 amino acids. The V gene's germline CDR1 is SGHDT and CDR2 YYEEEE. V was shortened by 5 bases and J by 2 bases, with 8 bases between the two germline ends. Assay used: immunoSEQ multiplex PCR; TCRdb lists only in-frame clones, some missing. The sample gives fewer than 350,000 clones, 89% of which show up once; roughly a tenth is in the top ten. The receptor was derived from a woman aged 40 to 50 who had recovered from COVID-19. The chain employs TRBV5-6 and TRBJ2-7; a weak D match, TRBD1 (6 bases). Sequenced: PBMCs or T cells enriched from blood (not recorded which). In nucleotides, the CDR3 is TGTGCCAGCAGGACAGGTACCTACGAGCAGTACTTC. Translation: CASRTGTYEQYF.